Following are 15 T cell receptor beta chains from one sample sequenced in a study of blood T cell repertoires in COVID-19. The method was immunoSEQ multiplex PCR; TCRdb's version includes in-frame clones alone and lacks a portion of them. The top ten clones hold 6.9% of a sample with about 190,000 clones, 80% of them seen once. The sequencing input was peripheral blood. The source of these receptors is a man aged 55 to 69 with acute or convalescent COVID-19.

CDR3 bases: TGTGCCAGCAGTGTCAGGGGGCTCGAGTTCACAGATACGCAGTATTTT. Translated, it gives CASSVRGLEFTDTQYF. The chain joins TRBV6-6 to TRBJ2-3; TRBD1 matches 8 bases. Germline lookup yields CDR1 MNHNY and CDR2 SVGAGI (reference sequence). Losses at the gene ends were 5 bases for V and 2 bases for J; bases not matched to a gene: 9. CDR3 length equals 16 residues.

The gene calls are TRBV2 and TRBJ1-4; D possibly corresponds to TRBD1 (5 bases). The CDR3 length is 14 residues. V gave up 2 bases and J gave up 8 bases, with 12 bases separating them. CDR1 and CDR2 (germline): SNHLY, FYNNEI. This chain's CDR3 is CASSESWGGEKLFF. CDR3 in DNA: TGTGCCAGCAGTGAATCTTGGGGGGGGGAAAAACTGTTTTTT.

The chain carries TRBV28 and TRBJ1-5; possibly TRBD1 for D (6 bases). The CDR3 consists of 14 residues. The V end lost 10 bases, the J end lost 1 base, and 14 bases lay between the germline ends. CDR1 and CDR2 from the germline V gene are MDHEN and SYDVKM. CDR3: CATNDGQSNQPQHF. CDR3 in DNA: TGTGCCACTAACGACGGACAGAGCAATCAGCCCCAGCATTTT. Combining the CDR3 with reference TRBV28 and TRBJ1-5 gives the whole variable domain DVKVTQSSRYLVKRTGEKVFLECVQDMDHENMFWYRQDPGLGLRLIYFSYDVKMKEKGDIPEGYSVSREKKERFSLILESASTNQTSMYLCATNDGQSNQPQHFGDGTRLSIL.

The V gene is TRBV25-1, the J gene TRBJ1-5; D gene ambiguous. V gave up 4 bases and J gave up 0 bases, with 4 bases separating them. CDR1 MGHDK and CDR2 SYGVNS come from the germline V gene. The CDR3 runs to 13 residues. This CDR3 is CASSADSNQPQHF. CDR3 nucleotide sequence: TGTGCCAGCAGTGCAGATAGCAATCAGCCCCAGCATTTT.

This clone was seen a single time. The chain uses TRBV7-3 and TRBJ2-1; 8 bases fit TRBD2. V was clipped by 5 bases and J by 7 bases; unmatched bases: 16. Germline loops: CDR1 SGHTA, CDR2 FQGTGA. CDR3 length equals 17 residues. The CDR3 sequence is CASSPSSGSGVVNEQFF. For the CDR3, the DNA is TGTGCCAGCAGCCCTTCATCCGGTAGCGGGGTAGTTAATGAGCAGTTCTTC. Supplemented by reference TRBV7-3 and TRBJ2-1, the full variable domain reads GAGVSQTPSNKVTEKGKYVELRCDPISGHTALYWYRQSLGQGPEFLIYFQGTGAADDSGLPNDRFFAVRPEGSVSTLKIQRTERGDSAVYLCASSPSSGSGVVNEQFFGPGTRLTVL.

The sample holds one count of this clone. The chain has TRBV6-5 and TRBJ2-5, with 7 bases that match TRBD1. The V segment lost 6 bases and the J segment 4 bases; nucleotides outside the gene matches: 5. This CDR3 comprises 13 residues. The V gene's germline CDR1 is MNHEY and CDR2 SVGAGI. The CDR3 nucleotides are TGTGCCAGCAGACAGGGGCCGCGAGAGACCCAGTACTTC. This codes for CASRQGPRETQYF.

The chain is built from TRBV19 and TRBJ2-7, with a tentative D call TRBD1 (6 bases). Germline-derived CDR1 and CDR2 are LNHDA and SQIVND (reference sequence). The length of the CDR3 is 17 residues. With 5 bases removed from V and 0 bases from J, the gap between germline ends came to 20 bases. CDR3 sequence reads: CASSQYHGQTYSYEQYF. The CDR3 nucleotides are TGTGCCAGTAGTCAATACCACGGACAGACATACTCCTACGAGCAGTACTTC. Looking up the rest from reference TRBV19 and TRBJ2-7 gives the full variable domain: DGGITQSPKYLFRKEGQNVTLSCEQNLNHDAMYWYRQDPGQGLRLIYYSQIVNDFQKGDIAEGYSVSREKKESFPLTVTSAQKNPTAFYLCASSQYHGQTYSYEQYFGPGTRLTVT.

The V gene is TRBV6-5, the J gene TRBJ2-1; 8 bases map to TRBD2. The CDR3 has 14 amino acids. Germline trimming cut 9 bases from V and 4 bases from J; bases unmatched to any gene: 8. Germline loops: CDR1 MNHEY, CDR2 SVGAGI. The CDR3 reads CASLPGLGYNEQFF. CDR3 bases: TGTGCCAGTCTACCGGGACTAGGGTACAATGAGCAGTTCTTC.

This clone was recorded a few times. This chain uses TRBV2 with TRBJ1-6, with unresolved D. The CDR3 totals 14 residues. CDR1 and CDR2 (germline): SNHLY, FYNNEI. Trimming removed 5 bases from V and 8 bases from J, with 13 bases in between. The CDR3 spells CASSSLPLDSPLHF. For the CDR3, the DNA is TGTGCCAGCAGTTCCTTGCCGCTAGATTCACCCCTCCACTTT.

The chain is built from TRBV10-1 and TRBJ2-3; 8 nucleotides align to TRBD2. CDR1 is WNHNN, CDR2 SYGVQD, per germline (reference sequence). Unmatched junction bases numbered 4, after V lost 4 bases and J lost 4 bases. The CDR3 runs to 14 residues. In DNA, the CDR3 is TGCGCCAGCAGTGTCTCGGGGGGGCCAGATACGCAGTATTTT. Its protein is CASSVSGGPDTQYF.

V usage is TRBV24-1 and J usage is TRBJ2-7, with D possibly TRBD1 on 6 matching bases. V was shortened by 6 bases and J by 2 bases, with 10 bases between the two germline ends. Germline V CDR1 and CDR2: KGHDR, SFDVKD. CDR3 length: 13 amino acids. CDR3 DNA: TGTGCCACCAGTCCCACAGGGACCTACGAGCAGTACTTC. Translating gives CATSPTGTYEQYF.

The V call is TRBV5-1, the J call TRBJ1-1, with a possible D match to TRBD1 (6 bases). The length of the CDR3 is 13 residues. Germline V gives CDR1 SGHRS, CDR2 YFSETQ. V was pared by 5 bases and J by 8 bases, with 16 bases between. In DNA form, the CDR3 reads TGCGCCAGCAGGCGTTGGGGGCCGGGAGAAGCTTTCTTT. Its protein is CASRRWGPGEAFF. Full variable domain (missing parts from reference TRBV5-1 and TRBJ1-1): KAGVTQTPRYLIKTRGQQVTLSCSPISGHRSVSWYQQTPGQGLQFLFEYFSETQRNKGNFPGRFSGRQFSNSRSEMNVSTLELGDSALYLCASRRWGPGEAFFGQGTRLTVV.

This chain joins TRBV3-1 (or the pseudogene TRBV3-2) and TRBJ1-1, with D unclear. CDR1 and CDR2 (germline): LGHDT, YNNKEL (reference sequence). The V end lost 1 base, the J end lost 1 base, and 10 bases lay between the germline ends. This CDR3 spans 15 amino acids. The CDR3: CASSQARRGNTEAFF. CDR3 nucleotide sequence: TGTGCCAGCAGCCAAGCTCGCCGGGGGAACACTGAAGCTTTCTTT.

The chain employs TRBV7-9 and TRBJ2-2, with 8 bases identical to TRBD1. Losses at the gene ends were 3 bases for V and 3 bases for J; bases not matched to a gene: 9. Germline V gene lookup returns CDR1 SEHNR and CDR2 FQNEAQ (reference sequence). This CDR3 has 17 residues. The CDR3 DNA reads as TGTGCCAGCAGCTTTGGGGCCAGGGGGCGGGACACCGGGGAGCTGTTTTTT. Protein: CASSFGARGRDTGELFF. The variable domain in full, with the rest retrieved from reference TRBV7-9 and TRBJ2-2, is DTGVSQNPRHKITKRGQNVTFRCDPISEHNRLYWYRQTLGQGPEFLTYFQNEAQLEKSRLLSDRFSAERPKGSFSTLEIQRTEQGDSAMYLCASSFGARGRDTGELFFGEGSRLTVL.

The V and J genes are TRBV7-2 and TRBJ1-5; D remains unclear. CDR1 is SGHTA, CDR2 FQGNSA, per germline. Trimming took off 3 bases at V and 0 bases at J, with 3 bases between the two ends. The CDR3 extends over 13 amino acids. The CDR3 region is CASSFYSNQPQHF. As DNA, the CDR3 is TGTGCCAGCAGCTTTTATAGCAATCAGCCCCAGCATTTT.